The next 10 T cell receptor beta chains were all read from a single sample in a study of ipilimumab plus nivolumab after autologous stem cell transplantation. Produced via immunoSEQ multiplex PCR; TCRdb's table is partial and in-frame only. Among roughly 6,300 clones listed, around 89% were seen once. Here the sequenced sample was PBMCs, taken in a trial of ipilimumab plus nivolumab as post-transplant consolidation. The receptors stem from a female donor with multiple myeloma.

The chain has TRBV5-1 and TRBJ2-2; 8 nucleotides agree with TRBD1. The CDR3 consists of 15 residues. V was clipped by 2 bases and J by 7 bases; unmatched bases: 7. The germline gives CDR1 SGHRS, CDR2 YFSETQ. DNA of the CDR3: TGCGCCAGCAGCTTACCGACAGGGGCGGTCGGGGAGCTGTTTTTT. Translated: CASSLPTGAVGELFF.

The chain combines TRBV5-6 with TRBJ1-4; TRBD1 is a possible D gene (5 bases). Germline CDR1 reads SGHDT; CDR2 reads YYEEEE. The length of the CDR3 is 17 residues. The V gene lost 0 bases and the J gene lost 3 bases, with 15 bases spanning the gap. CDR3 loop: CASSLAGPGRPNEKLFF. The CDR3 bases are TGTGCCAGCAGCTTGGCGGGGCCAGGCAGGCCTAATGAAAAACTGTTTTTT.

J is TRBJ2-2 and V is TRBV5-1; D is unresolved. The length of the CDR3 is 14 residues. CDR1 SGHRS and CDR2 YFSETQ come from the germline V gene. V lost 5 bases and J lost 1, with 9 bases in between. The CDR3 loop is CASRGAGNTGELFF. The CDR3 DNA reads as TGCGCCAGCAGAGGAGCTGGGAACACCGGGGAGCTGTTTTTT.

The chain's CDR3 is CASSLRTGSSYEQYF. DNA of the CDR3: TGTGCCAGTTCGTTACGGACAGGGTCATCCTACGAGCAGTACTTC. This chain connects TRBV18 to TRBJ2-7; 8 nucleotides match TRBD1. The J segment lost 1 base and the V segment lost 9 bases, leaving 11 bases of the junction unmatched. CDR1 is KGHSH and CDR2 is LQKENI in the germline V gene. The CDR3 length is 15 residues.

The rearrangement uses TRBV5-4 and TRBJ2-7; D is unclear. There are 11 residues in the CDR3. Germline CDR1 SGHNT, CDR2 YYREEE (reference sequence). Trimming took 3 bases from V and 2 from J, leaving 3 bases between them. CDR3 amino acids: CASSSTYEQYF. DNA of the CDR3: TGTGCCAGCAGCTCCACCTACGAGCAGTACTTC.

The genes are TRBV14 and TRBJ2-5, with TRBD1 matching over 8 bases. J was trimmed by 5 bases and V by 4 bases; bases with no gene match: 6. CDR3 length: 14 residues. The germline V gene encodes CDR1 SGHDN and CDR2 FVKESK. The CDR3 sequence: CASSPQGALETQYF. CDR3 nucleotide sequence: TGTGCCAGCAGCCCGCAGGGGGCTCTGGAGACCCAGTACTTC. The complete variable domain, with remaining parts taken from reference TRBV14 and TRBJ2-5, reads EAGVTQFPSHSVIEKGQTVTLRCDPISGHDNLYWYRRVMGKEIKFLLHFVKESKQDESGMPNNRFLAERTGGTYSTLKVQPAELEDSGVYFCASSPQGALETQYFGPGTRLLVL.

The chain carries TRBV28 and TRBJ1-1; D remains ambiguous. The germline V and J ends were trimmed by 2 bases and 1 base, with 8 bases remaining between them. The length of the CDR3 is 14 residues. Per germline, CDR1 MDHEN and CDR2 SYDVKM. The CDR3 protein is CASSLSLANTEAFF. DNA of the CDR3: TGTGCCAGCAGTTTAAGCCTTGCGAACACTGAAGCTTTCTTT.

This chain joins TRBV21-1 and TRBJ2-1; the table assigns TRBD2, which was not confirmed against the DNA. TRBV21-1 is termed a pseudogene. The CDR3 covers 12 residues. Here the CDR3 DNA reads TGTGCCAGCAGCAAAGGAACGGATGAGCAGTTCTTC. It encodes CASSKGTDEQFF.

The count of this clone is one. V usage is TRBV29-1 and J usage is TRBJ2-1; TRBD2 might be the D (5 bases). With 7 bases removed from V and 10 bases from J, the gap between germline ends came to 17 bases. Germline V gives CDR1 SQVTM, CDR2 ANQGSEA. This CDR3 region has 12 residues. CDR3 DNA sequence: TGCAGCGCCGAGGACTTTCCCGGAGAGCAGTTCTTC. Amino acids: CSAEDFPGEQFF.

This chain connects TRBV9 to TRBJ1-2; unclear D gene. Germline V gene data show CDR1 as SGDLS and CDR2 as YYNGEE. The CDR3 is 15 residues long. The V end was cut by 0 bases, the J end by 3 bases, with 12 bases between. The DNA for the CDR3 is TGTGCCAGCAGCGTAGATCCGGGTCCTGACTATGGCTACACCTTC. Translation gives CASSVDPGPDYGYTF.